This paragraph covers one T cell receptor beta chain sequence. Its target is unknown. 60 Vbeta and 13 Jbeta primers were used in PCR. TCRdb keeps only in-frame clones here, not all; method: immunoSEQ multiplex PCR. Among about 140,000 clones, approximately 71% were seen once, and the ten largest hold 2% to 2.5%. The data belong to a study of cytomegalovirus exposure and HLA in healthy donors. Study-wide background: Of all 398 donors who were genotyped, roughly 81% belonged to the Caucasian-associated ancestry cluster. Study-wide results and limits: Researchers reportedly found TCR beta sequences accurately predicted most subjects' HLA-A and HLA-B alleles. In a later analysis, HLA-C alleles had the fewest associated TCRs, DRB1 alleles the most.

Germline V gene lookup returns CDR1 MNHEY and CDR2 SMNVEV (reference sequence). V lost 7 bases and J lost 7, with 7 bases in between. The CDR3 is 11 amino acids. This receptor was obtained from a man aged 30-40 years in good health and CMV-seronegative. The sequencing sample was made of PBMCs. The gene calls are TRBV27 and TRBJ2-2, with D unresolved. The CDR3 DNA follows: TGTGCCAGCACCACCGGCGGGGAGCTGTTTTTT. Encoded protein: CASTTGGELFF.